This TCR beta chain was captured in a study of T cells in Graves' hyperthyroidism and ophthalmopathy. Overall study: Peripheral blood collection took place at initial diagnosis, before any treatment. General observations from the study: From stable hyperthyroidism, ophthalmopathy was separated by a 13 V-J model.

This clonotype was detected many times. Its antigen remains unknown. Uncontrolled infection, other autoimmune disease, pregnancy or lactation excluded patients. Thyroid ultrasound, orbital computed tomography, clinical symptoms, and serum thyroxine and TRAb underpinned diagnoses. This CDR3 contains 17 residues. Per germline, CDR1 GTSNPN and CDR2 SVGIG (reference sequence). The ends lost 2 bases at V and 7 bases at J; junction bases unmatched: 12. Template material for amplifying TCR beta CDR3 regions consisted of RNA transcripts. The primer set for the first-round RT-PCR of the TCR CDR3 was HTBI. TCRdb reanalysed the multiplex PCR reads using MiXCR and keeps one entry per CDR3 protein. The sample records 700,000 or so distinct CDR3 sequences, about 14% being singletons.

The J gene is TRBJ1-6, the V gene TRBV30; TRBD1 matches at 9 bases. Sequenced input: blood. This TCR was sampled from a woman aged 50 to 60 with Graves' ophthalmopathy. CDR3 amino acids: CAWSPGPGQGRNSPLHF. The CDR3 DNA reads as TGTGCCTGGAGTCCCGGGCCGGGACAGGGAAGGAATTCACCCCTCCACTTT.